The TCR beta chain under discussion was sequenced for a study of technical replicates of blood from several donors (dated by TCRdb to about 2017). Libraries came from the immunoSEQ multiplex PCR assay. As stored in TCRdb, this immuneACCESS dataset retains in-frame rearrangements with V and J assigned. A fraction of the clones does not appear; measured against another copy, unresolved V genes explain less than half of the discrepancy, and the remainder lacks a known reason. In this sample the table shows around 80,000 clones, approximately 90% of which occur a single time. Roughly 0.38% of the sample is in the top ten clones. V gives up 5 bases and J gives up 3 bases, and the segment between their germline ends measures 16 bases. The CDR3 sequence holds 15 residues, the cysteine and phenylalanine included. The kept DNA is CDR3 alone, 45 bases in frame from the first base. Based on the germline V gene, the CDR1 and CDR2 sequences are SGHVS and FNYEAQ.

About this clone: It lacks a known antigen. Per-base quality was not reported, and no clone a single base away is much larger than it.

This clonotype was sampled from a human donor in good health. What was sequenced was T cells isolated from PBMCs. The sequence links TRBV7-6 to TRBJ1-1; the D gene is perhaps TRBD1, from 5 matching bases. The DNA sequence is as follows: TGTGCCAGCAGCGCAAGTCAGGGTATACACACTGAAGCTTTCTTT. The translation is CASSASQGIHTEAFF.